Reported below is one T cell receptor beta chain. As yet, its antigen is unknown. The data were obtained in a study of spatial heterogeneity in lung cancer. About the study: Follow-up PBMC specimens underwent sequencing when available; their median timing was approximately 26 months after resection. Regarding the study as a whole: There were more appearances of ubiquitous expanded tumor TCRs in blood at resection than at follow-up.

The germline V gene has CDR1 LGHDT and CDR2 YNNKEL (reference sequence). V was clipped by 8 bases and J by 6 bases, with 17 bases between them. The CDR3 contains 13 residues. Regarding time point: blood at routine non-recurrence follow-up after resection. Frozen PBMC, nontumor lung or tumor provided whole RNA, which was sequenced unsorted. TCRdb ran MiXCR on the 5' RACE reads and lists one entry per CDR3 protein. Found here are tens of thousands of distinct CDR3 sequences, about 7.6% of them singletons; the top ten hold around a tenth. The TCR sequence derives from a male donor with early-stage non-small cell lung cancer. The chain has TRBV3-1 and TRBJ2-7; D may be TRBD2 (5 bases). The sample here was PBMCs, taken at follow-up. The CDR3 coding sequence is TGTGCCAGCGTTGGGCAGGTCGCGGGCGAGCAGTACTTC. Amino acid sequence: CASVGQVAGEQYF.